This T cell receptor (beta chain) was recorded in a study of blood T cell repertoires in COVID-19. Study-level background: Sample material is recorded as cDNA or gDNA derived from T cells, B-cell-depleted T cells, or PBMCs.

Authors' processing steps: Reference gene primer amplification yielded estimated nucleated cell counts. Profiling relied on immunoSEQ multiplex PCR, and the TCRdb table lists in-frame clones only, not all of them. For V, J and clone size, that table is used; D and trimming come from the DNA. The data hold hundreds of thousands of clones, with 75% to 85% observed a single time. The receptor was derived from a woman between 55 and 75 years old with active or convalescent COVID-19. Input material: peripheral blood.

The CDR3 loop is CASRPWAGGEYEQYF. Here the CDR3 DNA reads TGCGCCAGCAGGCCCTGGGCAGGGGGAGAGTACGAGCAGTACTTC. The chain combines TRBV5-1 with TRBJ2-7, with 7 bases identical to TRBD1. Germline V gene data show CDR1 as SGHRS and CDR2 as YFSETQ. This CDR3 comprises 15 residues. Trimming removed 5 bases from V and 4 bases from J; junction bases left unmatched: 12.